The 2 T cell receptor beta chains listed next were all sequenced from one sample in a study of cytomegalovirus exposure and HLA in healthy donors. PCR involved 60 Vbeta and 13 Jbeta primers. The method was immunoSEQ multiplex PCR; TCRdb's version includes in-frame clones alone and lacks a portion of them. This sample has more than 150,000 clones, with over 65% found just once. Sequences were obtained from PBMCs. All receptors come from a man aged 18 to 30 in good health and CMV-seronegative.

This rearrangement joins TRBV7-9 to TRBJ1-1; TRBD1 matches 9 bases. J was trimmed by 6 bases and V by 2 bases; bases with no gene match: 4. Per the germline V gene, CDR1 is SEHNR and CDR2 is FQNEAQ (reference sequence). This CDR3 is 14 amino acids long. The CDR3 here is CASSLWDRVAEAFF. In nucleotides, the CDR3 is TGTGCCAGCAGCTTATGGGACAGGGTGGCTGAAGCTTTCTTT.

This clone was recorded a few times. The chain couples TRBV18 to TRBJ2-5; 8 bases agree with TRBD2. This CDR3 spans 17 amino acids. Trimming at V came to 2 bases and at J to 0 bases, leaving 8 bases not matched to a gene. Germline CDR1 and CDR2: KGHSH and LQKENI. CDR3: CASSPFLSGGDQETQYF. CDR3 sequence (DNA): TGTGCCAGCTCACCATTCCTTTCGGGAGGGGACCAAGAGACCCAGTACTTC.